This TCR beta chain was recovered during a study of T cells in Graves' hyperthyroidism and ophthalmopathy. Study overall: Before any treatment, at initial diagnosis, peripheral blood was collected.

Germline V gene data show CDR1 as KGHSH and CDR2 as LQKENI. The CDR3 is 16 amino acids. V lost 3 bases and J lost 2, with 16 bases in between. The PBMCs had their origin in around 10 ml of fresh peripheral blood. The source material, RNA transcripts, was used to amplify TCR beta CDR3 regions. The primer set for the first-round RT-PCR of the TCR CDR3 was HTBI. TCRdb re-called the multiplex PCR reads with MiXCR, one entry per CDR3 protein. The data show 500,000 or so distinct CDR3 sequences, 16% seen once. Sequences were obtained from blood. The sequence was collected from a woman aged 25 to 39 with Graves' ophthalmopathy. This chain links TRBV18 with TRBJ2-5; D is unclear. The CDR3 bases are TGTGCCAGCTCACCGTGGGTGGCAGGTTTACAAGAGACCCAGTACTTC. Residues: CASSPWVAGLQETQYF.